The 5 T cell receptor beta chains below come from one sample, sequenced in a study of T cell responses to AZD1222 COVID-19 vaccine (dated by TCRdb to the early 2020s). Receptor amplification or capture employed the immunoSEQ multiplex PCR assay. TCRdb took this table from immuneACCESS and kept in-frame rearrangements with V and J called. Such tables lack part of the clones; where checked against another copy, unresolved V genes explain under half of the gap, and the rest is unexplained. This sample holds some 130,000 clones; roughly 90% were observed only once. The ten largest clones add up to under 3.5% of the sample. What the time point label conveys for this sample: baseline before first vaccination. Sample: peripheral blood, taken on day 0 of AZD1222 vaccination. The receptors originated from an adult in good health.

This chain links TRBV7-7 with TRBJ2-5; 11 nucleotides agree with TRBD2. The V and J ends lost 0 bases and 2 bases, in that order; junction bases with no gene match: 8. Germline V lookup: CDR1 SSHAT, CDR2 FNYEAQ (reference sequence). This CDR3 spans 18 amino acids. This chain's CDR3 is CASSLAQLAGVQQETQYF. CDR3 nucleotides: TGTGCCAGCAGCTTAGCGCAACTAGCGGGAGTCCAACAAGAGACCCAGTACTTC.

The chain links TRBV5-1 to TRBJ1-2, with a possible D match to TRBD1 (5 bases). Trimming took 0 bases from V and 13 from J, leaving 10 bases between them. Germline CDR1 SGHRS, CDR2 YFSETQ. The CDR3 is made up of 11 amino acids. Here the CDR3 reads CASSLEGALTF. Written as DNA, the CDR3 is TGCGCCAGCAGCTTGGAAGGGGCGCTCACCTTC. Based on the CDR3 plus reference TRBV5-1 and TRBJ1-2, the full variable domain is KAGVTQTPRYLIKTRGQQVTLSCSPISGHRSVSWYQQTPGQGLQFLFEYFSETQRNKGNFPGRFSGRQFSNSRSEMNVSTLELGDSALYLCASSLEGALTFGSGTRLTVV.

The sample holds one count of this clone. The rearrangement links TRBV19 to TRBJ1-1; a weak D match, TRBD1 (6 bases). Germline V gives CDR1 LNHDA, CDR2 SQIVND (reference sequence). V was clipped by 3 bases and J by 11 bases, with 16 bases between them. The CDR3 sequence is 13 residues long. The DNA for the CDR3 is TGTGCCAGTAGTATCTTGGGTGGGGGCGAGGCTTTCTTT. This encodes CASSILGGGEAFF.

The chain employs TRBV6-2 or TRBV6-3 and TRBJ2-3, with D possibly TRBD1 on 6 matching bases. Germline CDR1 and CDR2: MNHEY and SVGEGT. The CDR3 is 14 amino acids. Trimming shortened V by 0 bases and J by 6 bases, and 10 bases separated the two germline ends. The CDR3 region is CASSYSGATDTQYF. The CDR3 region has the DNA TGTGCCAGCAGTTACTCGGGGGCGACGGATACGCAGTATTTT.

This chain joins TRBV9 and TRBJ2-7, with 8 bases identical to TRBD2. The junction had 19 bases not matched to a gene; V was cut back by 9 bases and J by 2 bases. Germline CDR1 SGDLS, CDR2 YYNGEE. The CDR3 is 17 residues long. DNA for the CDR3: TGTGCCAATGTCCCCGGACTAGCTCATATTACAGCCTACGAGCAGTACTTC. Translating it yields CANVPGLAHITAYEQYF.